Following are 20 T cell receptor beta chains from one sample sequenced in a study of T cell responses to AZD1222 COVID-19 vaccine. Sequenced by immunoSEQ multiplex PCR; TCRdb stores in-frame clones only, minus some. The repertoire holds around 81,000 clones, with roughly 85% as singletons. The source was peripheral blood, collected on day 0 of AZD1222 vaccination. These receptors came from an adult in good health.

The chain recombines TRBV19 with TRBJ2-5, with D perhaps TRBD1 (5 bases). Germline V lookup: CDR1 LNHDA, CDR2 SQIVND (reference sequence). The V end lost 4 bases, the J end lost 1 base, and 13 bases lay between the germline ends. The CDR3 runs to 15 residues. The CDR3 is CASSKNPGSQETQYF. CDR3 nucleotides: TGTGCCAGTAGTAAGAACCCAGGGTCCCAAGAGACCCAGTACTTC.

This clone was detected once. The rearrangement uses TRBV14 and TRBJ1-3; no clear D gene. The CDR3 is made up of 14 amino acids. Germline CDR1 reads SGHDN; CDR2 reads FVKESK. Trimming cost V 4 bases and J 0 bases, with 7 bases left between them. This CDR3 is CASSPHLSGNTIYF. The CDR3, as DNA: TGTGCCAGCAGCCCACACCTCTCTGGAAACACCATATATTTT. The entire variable domain, with the rest obtained from reference TRBV14 and TRBJ1-3, is as follows: EAGVTQFPSHSVIEKGQTVTLRCDPISGHDNLYWYRRVMGKEIKFLLHFVKESKQDESGMPNNRFLAERTGGTYSTLKVQPAELEDSGVYFCASSPHLSGNTIYFGEGSWLTVV.

The chain couples TRBV28 to TRBJ1-6, with unresolved D. The CDR3 is 13 residues long. Germline loops: CDR1 MDHEN, CDR2 SYDVKM. Trimming took off 10 bases at V and 6 bases at J, with 13 bases between the two ends. The DNA for the CDR3 is TGTGCCACGGACGGAAGGGTTAATTCACCCCTCCACTTT. This codes for CATDGRVNSPLHF.

This chain joins TRBV5-1 and TRBJ2-1; 8 positions agree with TRBD1. The CDR3 loop spans 16 amino acids. The V segment lost 0 bases and the J segment 9 bases; nucleotides outside the gene matches: 11. Germline values: CDR1 SGHRS, CDR2 YFSETQ. DNA for the CDR3: TGCGCCAGCAGCTTGGTATCCCGCTCCCAGGGGGCTGAGCAGTTCTTC. Amino acids: CASSLVSRSQGAEQFF.

The rearrangement uses TRBV6-5 and TRBJ2-1; D not resolved. Between the trimmed V and J ends, which lost 9 bases and 5 bases, there was a span of 11 bases. The CDR3 covers 12 residues. Germline V gene sequence: CDR1 MNHEY, CDR2 SVGAGI. CDR3 amino acids: CASNQVNNEQFF. CDR3 in DNA: TGTGCCAGTAACCAGGTAAACAATGAGCAGTTCTTC.

The chain employs TRBV27 and TRBJ1-2; maybe TRBD1 (5 bases). CDR3 length: 17 amino acids. CDR1 is MNHEY, CDR2 SMNVEV, per germline (reference sequence). Deletions cut 2 bases from V and 4 bases from J, with 20 bases between. DNA of the CDR3: TGTGCCAGCAGTTTAAGGGGAGCCGGAGGACAAATCTATGGCTACACCTTC. As protein: CASSLRGAGGQIYGYTF.

This sequence joins TRBV7-2 and TRBJ2-2; D possibly corresponds to TRBD1 (5 bases). The germline gives CDR1 SGHTA, CDR2 FQGNSA. This CDR3 contains 16 residues. The ends were cut back, 5 bases at V and 4 bases at J, with 17 bases in the middle. In DNA form, the CDR3 reads TGTGCCAGCAGCCCACACTTCCCAGGGTCCACCGGGGAGCTGTTTTTT. Its protein product is CASSPHFPGSTGELFF.

V is TRBV30 and J is TRBJ1-5, with 8 bases fitting TRBD1. The J segment lost 4 bases and the V segment lost 2 bases, leaving 7 bases of the junction unmatched. The CDR3 sequence is 15 residues long. From germline, CDR1 is GTSNPN and CDR2 SVGIG (reference sequence). The CDR3 reads CAWSLTGAVNQPQHF. Written as DNA, the CDR3 is TGTGCCTGGAGTCTGACAGGGGCTGTAAATCAGCCCCAGCATTTT.

This clone was counted a few times. The rearrangement links TRBV7-2 to TRBJ2-1; no definite D call. Trimming took off 3 bases at V and 0 bases at J, with 9 bases between the two ends. Germline V gene data show CDR1 as SGHTA and CDR2 as FQGNSA. This CDR3 is 15 amino acids long. CDR3 region: CASSLGSSSYNEQFF. The CDR3 DNA sequence: TGTGCCAGCAGCTTGGGTAGCAGCTCCTACAATGAGCAGTTCTTC.

The V gene is TRBV30, the J gene TRBJ1-1; D unclear. This CDR3 has 11 residues. Germline lookup yields CDR1 GTSNPN and CDR2 SVGIG (reference sequence). V was shortened by 5 bases and J by 1 base, with 5 bases between the two germline ends. The CDR3 protein is CAWHSNTEAFF. The CDR3 DNA reads TGTGCCTGGCATTCGAACACTGAAGCTTTCTTT.

The chain uses TRBV9 and TRBJ1-5; tentatively, D is TRBD1 (5 bases). The germline gives CDR1 SGDLS, CDR2 YYNGEE. Trimming removed 3 bases at V and 0 bases at J, with 10 bases between. The CDR3 extends over 15 amino acids. In nucleotides, the CDR3 is TGTGCCAGCAGCGCCGAGGGGAATAGCAATCAGCCCCAGCATTTT. Translated: CASSAEGNSNQPQHF.

This rearrangement joins TRBV6-5 to TRBJ1-1; D is ambiguous. Trimming left V 6 bases short and J 4 bases short, with 15 bases between. This CDR3 is built from 14 residues. From germline, CDR1 is MNHEY and CDR2 SVGAGI. CDR3 region: CASSPVVEGTEAFF. For the CDR3, the DNA is TGTGCCAGCAGCCCCGTGGTTGAGGGCACTGAAGCTTTCTTT.

The chain joins TRBV6-5 to TRBJ2-1; TRBD2 matches 12 bases. This CDR3 contains 15 residues. The ends lost 5 bases at V and 12 bases at J; junction bases unmatched: 11. Germline lookup yields CDR1 MNHEY and CDR2 SVGAGI. The CDR3 sequence: CASSTGLAGPSGQFF. CDR3 DNA sequence: TGTGCCAGCAGTACAGGACTAGCGGGACCCTCAGGGCAGTTCTTC.

This clone showed up just once. The CDR3 DNA reads as TGTGCCAGCAGCCCCGGGGGTGCCGAGCAGTACTTC. Its protein is CASSPGGAEQYF. J is TRBJ2-7 and V is TRBV3-1 (or the pseudogene TRBV3-2); D perhaps matches TRBD2 (6 bases). Germline V CDR1 and CDR2: LGHDT, YNNKEL (reference sequence). The V end was cut by 4 bases, the J end by 6 bases, with 10 bases between. This CDR3 has 12 residues.

The gene calls are TRBV15 and TRBJ1-5; the D is unclear. Germline lookup yields CDR1 LNHNV and CDR2 YYDKDF (reference sequence). The CDR3 extends over 15 amino acids. Deletions cut 3 bases from V and 0 bases from J, with 9 bases between. The CDR3 DNA reads TGTGCCACCAGCAGGGACCCGAATAGCAATCAGCCCCAGCATTTT. Translation gives CATSRDPNSNQPQHF.

The V and J genes are TRBV6-4 and TRBJ2-3; 7 nucleotides align to TRBD2. The CDR3 is 15 residues long. Looked up from germline, CDR1 is MRHNA and CDR2 is SNTAGT. The trim removed 3 bases at V and 4 bases at J, leaving 7 bases unmatched. The CDR3 region is CASSEWAGDPDTQYF. DNA of the CDR3: TGTGCCAGCAGTGAATGGGCGGGAGATCCAGATACGCAGTATTTT.

This chain joins TRBV7-2 and TRBJ1-4; D unresolved. The CDR3 contains 13 residues. Germline V lookup: CDR1 SGHTA, CDR2 FQGNSA. V was shortened by 3 bases and J by 3 bases, with 5 bases between the two germline ends. The CDR3, as DNA: TGTGCCAGCAGCTTGGGCCCTAATGAAAAACTGTTTTTT. This encodes CASSLGPNEKLFF.

V gene TRBV9 combines with J gene TRBJ2-2, with D tentatively TRBD2 (6 bases). The CDR3 sequence is 17 residues long. V gave up 0 bases and J gave up 2 bases, with 14 bases separating them. Germline CDR1 is SGDLS and CDR2 is YYNGEE. The CDR3 spells CASSVEASGSNTGELFF. CDR3 bases: TGTGCCAGCAGCGTAGAGGCCAGCGGGTCCAACACCGGGGAGCTGTTTTTT.

V is TRBV6-5 and J is TRBJ2-5, with D hard to call. The CDR3 extends over 13 amino acids. V gave up 4 bases and J gave up 0 bases, with 6 bases separating them. Germline V lookup: CDR1 MNHEY, CDR2 SVGAGI. This CDR3 is CASSSTYQETQYF. The CDR3 nucleotides read TGTGCCAGCAGTTCAACGTACCAAGAGACCCAGTACTTC.

The chain combines TRBV5-4 with TRBJ2-7; 8 nucleotides match TRBD2. Trimming took 0 bases from V and 3 from J; bases not matched to a gene: 2. Germline-derived CDR1 and CDR2 are SGHNT and YYREEE (reference sequence). CDR3 length: 14 residues. The CDR3 is CASSLESGSYEQYF. CDR3 in DNA: TGTGCCAGCAGCTTGGAGAGCGGGAGCTACGAGCAGTACTTC.